This T cell receptor (beta chain) was documented in a study of metastatic and nonmetastatic thyroid tumors (TCRdb year 2020). Concerning the study at large: Repertoires from peripheral blood and from tumor or nodule tissue samples of malignant and benign thyroid patients were compared. The paper as a whole reports these results and caveats: TCR beta diversity was reported as significantly higher in malignant tumors than in benign nodules, in both blood and tumor samples.

Trimming costs V 5 bases and J 3 bases, and their ends lie 19 bases apart. The CDR3, cysteine through phenylalanine, is 16 amino acids long. The read is trimmed to its CDR3 DNA, 48 bases read in frame from base 1. For CDR1 and CDR2, the germline V gene lists MNHNS and SASEGT. This clone was found many times. No antigen is known for it. No much larger clone is present one base from it, and per-base qualities are unavailable. None of the patients had been given any treatment before thyroid surgery. Patient clinical samples collected from about 2012 to 2019 were retrospectively analysed using T-cell receptor beta sequencing. Library method: PCR. The sample was run on an Illumina HiSeq 4000. High-throughput sequencing was used to profile the TCR beta-chain CDR3 region of each patient. The paper's processing steps were these. CDR3 differences across clinicopathological groups were used to build a classifier for discriminating distant-metastatic papillary thyroid cancer patients. Repertoire diversity was assessed with the Shannon index, and tumor-blood repertoire similarity with the Morisita-Horn index. TCRdb took the public reads, trimmed them with fastp at Q25, ran MiXCR for clone calling and kept in-frame beta chains. The V and J calls and clone size come from TCRdb's table, not from the authors' own analysis. Within this sample are 30,000 to 35,000 clones, with under 25% of them counted one time only. Of the sample, 2.5% to 3.5% falls within the top ten clones.

The sequenced sample consisted of tumor tissue. The TCR originated in a male donor with papillary thyroid cancer or a benign thyroid nodule (not recorded which). Some clones in this sample may be carry-over from other donors' samples. The V gene is TRBV6-1 and the J gene is TRBJ1-1; 5 matching bases give a weak D call of TRBD1. The CDR3 protein: CASSFSRGVQDTEAFF. The nucleotides read TGTGCCAGCAGTTTTTCTAGGGGTGTTCAGGACACTGAAGCTTTCTTT.